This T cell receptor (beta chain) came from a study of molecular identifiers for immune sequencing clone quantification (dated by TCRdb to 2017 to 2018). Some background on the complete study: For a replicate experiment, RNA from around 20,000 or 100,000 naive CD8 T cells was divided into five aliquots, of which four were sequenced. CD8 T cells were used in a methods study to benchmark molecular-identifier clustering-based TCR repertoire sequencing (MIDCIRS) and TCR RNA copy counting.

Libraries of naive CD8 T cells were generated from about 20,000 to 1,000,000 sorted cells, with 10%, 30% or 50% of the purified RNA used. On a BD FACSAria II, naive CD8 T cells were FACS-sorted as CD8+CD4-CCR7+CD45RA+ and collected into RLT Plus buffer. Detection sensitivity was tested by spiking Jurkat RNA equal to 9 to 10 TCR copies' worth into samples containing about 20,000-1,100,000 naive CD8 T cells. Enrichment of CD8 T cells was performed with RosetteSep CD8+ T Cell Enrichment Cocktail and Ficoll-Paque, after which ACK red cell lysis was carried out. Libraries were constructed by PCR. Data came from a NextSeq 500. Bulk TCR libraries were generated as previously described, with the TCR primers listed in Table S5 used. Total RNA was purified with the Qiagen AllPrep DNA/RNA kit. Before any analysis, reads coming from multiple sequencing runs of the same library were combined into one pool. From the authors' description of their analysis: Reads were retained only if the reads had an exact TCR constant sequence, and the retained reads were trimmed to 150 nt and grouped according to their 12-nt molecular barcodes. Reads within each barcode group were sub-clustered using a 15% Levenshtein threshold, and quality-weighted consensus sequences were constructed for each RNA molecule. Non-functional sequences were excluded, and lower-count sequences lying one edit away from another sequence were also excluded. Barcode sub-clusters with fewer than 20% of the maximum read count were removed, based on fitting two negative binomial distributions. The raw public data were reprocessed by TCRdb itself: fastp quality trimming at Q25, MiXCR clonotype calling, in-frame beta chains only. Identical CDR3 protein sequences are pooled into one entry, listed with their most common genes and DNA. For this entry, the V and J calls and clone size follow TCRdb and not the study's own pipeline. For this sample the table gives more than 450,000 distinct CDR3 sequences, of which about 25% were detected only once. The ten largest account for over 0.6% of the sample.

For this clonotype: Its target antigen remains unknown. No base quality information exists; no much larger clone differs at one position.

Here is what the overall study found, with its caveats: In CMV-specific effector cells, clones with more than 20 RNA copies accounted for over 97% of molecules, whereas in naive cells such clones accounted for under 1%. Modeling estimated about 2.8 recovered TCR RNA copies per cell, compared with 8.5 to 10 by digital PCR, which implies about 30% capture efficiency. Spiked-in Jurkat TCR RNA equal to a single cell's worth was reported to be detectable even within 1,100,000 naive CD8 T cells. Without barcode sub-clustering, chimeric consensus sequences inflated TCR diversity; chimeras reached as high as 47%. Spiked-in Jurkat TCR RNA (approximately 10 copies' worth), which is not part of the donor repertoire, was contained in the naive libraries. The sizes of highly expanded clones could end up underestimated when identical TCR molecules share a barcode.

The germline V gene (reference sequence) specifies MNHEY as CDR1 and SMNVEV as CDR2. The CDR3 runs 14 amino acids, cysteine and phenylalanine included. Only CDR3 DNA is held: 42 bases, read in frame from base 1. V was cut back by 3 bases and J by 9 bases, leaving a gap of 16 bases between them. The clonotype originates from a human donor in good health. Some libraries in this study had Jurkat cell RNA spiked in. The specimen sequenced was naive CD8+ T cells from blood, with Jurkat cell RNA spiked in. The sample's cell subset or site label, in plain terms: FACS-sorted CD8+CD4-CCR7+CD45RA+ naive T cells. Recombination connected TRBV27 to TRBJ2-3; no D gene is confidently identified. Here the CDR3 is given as CASSFKITASTQYF. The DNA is TGTGCCAGCAGTTTTAAGATAACGGCAAGCACGCAGTATTTT.